The 21 T cell receptor beta chains in this list originate from one sample, sequenced in a study of blood T cell repertoires in COVID-19. Sequencing used immunoSEQ multiplex PCR; TCRdb keeps in-frame clones, though not all of them. The repertoire consists of around 15,000 clones, with about 88% occurring once and the leading ten covering about 9.3%. Sequencing was performed on peripheral blood. These receptors originate from a man at least 80 years old with acute or convalescent COVID-19.

This sequence joins TRBV27 and TRBJ1-6; D gene ambiguous. Per the germline V gene, CDR1 is MNHEY and CDR2 is SMNVEV (reference sequence). The CDR3 sequence is 13 residues long. The ends were cut back, 6 bases at V and 13 bases at J, with 16 bases in the middle. CDR3 residues: CASRPGGTAPLHF. In nucleotides, the CDR3 is TGTGCCAGCAGGCCGGGAGGTACAGCGCCCCTCCACTTT.

This clone was recorded a few times. The genes are TRBV27 and TRBJ1-2; D not certain. The germline V gene encodes CDR1 MNHEY and CDR2 SMNVEV (reference sequence). V lost 0 bases to trimming and J lost 1 base, with 15 bases between them. The CDR3 length is 17 residues. The CDR3 spells CASSLSEGTVRNYGYTF. CDR3 nucleotides: TGTGCCAGCAGTTTATCGGAAGGAACAGTTCGTAACTATGGCTACACCTTC.

The gene calls are TRBV9 and TRBJ2-3; D call uncertain. Germline CDR1 is SGDLS and CDR2 is YYNGEE. The length of the CDR3 is 14 residues. V was cut by 0 bases and J by 2 bases, with 7 bases left in between. This chain's CDR3 is CASSVGRFTDTQYF. CDR3 coding DNA: TGTGCCAGCAGCGTAGGGCGGTTCACAGATACGCAGTATTTT.

The chain is built from TRBV18 and TRBJ1-1; 9 positions agree with TRBD1. Germline assignment: CDR1 KGHSH and CDR2 LQKENI. The CDR3 has 15 residues. The J segment lost 2 bases and the V segment lost 4 bases, leaving 5 bases of the junction unmatched. The CDR3 sequence: CASSLGQGGNTEAFF. CDR3 DNA: TGTGCCAGCTCACTGGGACAGGGCGGCAACACTGAAGCTTTCTTT.

The V and J genes are TRBV18 and TRBJ1-2; 9 nucleotides agree with TRBD1. CDR3 length: 13 amino acids. The junction had 7 bases not matched to a gene; V was cut back by 6 bases and J by 8 bases. Germline assignment: CDR1 KGHSH and CDR2 LQKENI. The CDR3 reads CASSPDRGDGYTF. The CDR3 nucleotides are TGTGCCAGCTCGCCGGACAGGGGAGACGGCTACACCTTC.

The CDR3 spells CASSHRAFGETQYF. The CDR3 DNA follows: TGTGCCAGCAGCCACAGGGCGTTCGGAGAGACCCAGTACTTC. The chain recombines TRBV7-8 with TRBJ2-5; possibly TRBD1 for D (6 bases). Trimming cost V 5 bases and J 4 bases, with 14 bases left between them. This CDR3 region has 14 residues. Germline-derived CDR1 and CDR2 are SGHVS and FQNEAQ.

This clone appeared a single time. The J gene is TRBJ1-1, the V gene TRBV18; D remains unclear. CDR3 length: 14 residues. Germline CDR1 and CDR2: KGHSH and LQKENI. V shed 5 bases and J shed 1 base, with 11 bases lying between them. CDR3 amino acids: CASSGSDKNTEAFF. CDR3 nucleotides: TGTGCCAGCTCAGGGAGTGACAAGAACACTGAAGCTTTCTTT.

In its sample, this clone was seen a few times. V gene TRBV27 combines with J gene TRBJ2-4; 8 bases are shared with TRBD1. The germline gives CDR1 MNHEY, CDR2 SMNVEV (reference sequence). V shed 5 bases, J shed 8 bases, and the junction held 8 bases outside the gene matches. The CDR3 loop spans 14 amino acids. Here the CDR3 reads CASSRRDRRDIQYF. The DNA of the CDR3 is TGTGCCAGCAGTCGCCGGGACAGGAGGGACATTCAGTACTTC.

The V call is TRBV6-5, the J call TRBJ1-1; D is undetermined. Between the trimmed V and J ends, which lost 8 bases and 5 bases, there was a span of 18 bases. Germline CDR1 is MNHEY and CDR2 is SVGAGI. This CDR3 has 14 amino acids. The CDR3 nucleotides are TGTGCCAGCGTAGGACGGGCCCGGGGAACTGAAGCTTTCTTT. Translation gives CASVGRARGTEAFF.

The V gene is TRBV19, the J gene TRBJ2-7; TRBD1 matches 11 bases. The germline V gene has CDR1 LNHDA and CDR2 SQIVND (reference sequence). The trim removed 3 bases at V and 3 bases at J, leaving 4 bases unmatched. The CDR3 length is 15 residues. The CDR3 nucleotides are TGTGCCAGTAGTATCGGGACAGGGGGAGGCTACGAGCAGTACTTC. It translates to CASSIGTGGGYEQYF.

This clone was observed a few times. Germline is not matched at one junction end, which may reflect a read error. The chain combines TRBV30 with TRBJ1-2, with 9 nucleotides matching TRBD1. The CDR3 sequence is 14 residues long. Germline V gives CDR1 GTSNPN, CDR2 SVGIG (reference sequence). The CDR3 loop reads CAWSNWGQGYDYTF. CDR3 nucleotides: TGTGCCTGGAGTAATTGGGGACAGGGATATGACTACACCTTC.

The sample holds a few counts of this clone. The chain carries TRBV19 and TRBJ1-5, with D tentatively TRBD1 (6 bases). The CDR3 runs 14 residues. CDR1 and CDR2 (germline): LNHDA, SQIVND (reference sequence). V shed 8 bases and J shed 1 base, with 12 bases lying between them. This CDR3 is CASEDSPSNQPQHF. In nucleotides, the CDR3 is TGTGCCAGTGAGGACAGCCCCAGCAATCAGCCCCAGCATTTT.

The chain has TRBV18 and TRBJ1-5; maybe TRBD1 (6 bases). This CDR3 is 14 amino acids long. CDR1 and CDR2 (germline): KGHSH, LQKENI. Trimming cost V 6 bases and J 7 bases, with 16 bases left between them. CDR3 protein: CASSQQGGDQPQHF. CDR3 nucleotide sequence: TGTGCCAGCTCCCAGCAAGGGGGGGACCAGCCCCAGCATTTT.

This clone has only a few counts. The rearrangement uses TRBV6-5 and TRBJ1-5; D remains unclear. This CDR3 has 14 amino acids. V lost 6 bases and J lost 6, with 15 bases in between. Germline V gene data show CDR1 as MNHEY and CDR2 as SVGAGI. The CDR3 region is CASRPTHPGQPQHF. The CDR3 region has the DNA TGTGCCAGCAGGCCGACCCATCCGGGTCAGCCCCAGCATTTT.

The rearrangement links TRBV29-1 to TRBJ2-2, with 8 nucleotides matching TRBD1. Germline V gene sequence: CDR1 SQVTM, CDR2 ANQGSEA. The length of the CDR3 is 12 residues. V gave up 5 bases and J gave up 7 bases; unmatched junction bases: 3. The CDR3 loop reads CSVSGGGGELFF. In nucleotides, the CDR3 is TGCAGCGTTTCAGGGGGCGGCGGGGAGCTGTTTTTT.

This rearrangement joins TRBV24-1 to TRBJ2-7; 8 nucleotides align to TRBD1. With 5 bases clipped from V and 2 bases from J, the junction kept 10 bases outside the gene matches. Per the germline V gene, CDR1 is KGHDR and CDR2 is SFDVKD. CDR3 length: 16 residues. CDR3 sequence (DNA): TGTGCCACCAGTGCTCTCACCGGGACAGGTACCTACGAGCAGTACTTC. Amino acids: CATSALTGTGTYEQYF.

Here the CDR3 DNA reads TGTGCCAGCGCATTCCGGGACAGGGTACGTGGCGGGGAGCTGTTTTTT. It translates to CASAFRDRVRGGELFF. This chain links TRBV27 with TRBJ2-2; 9 positions agree with TRBD1. The CDR3 length is 16 residues. Looked up from germline, CDR1 is MNHEY and CDR2 is SMNVEV (reference sequence). V shed 8 bases, J shed 7 bases, and the junction held 14 bases outside the gene matches.

This chain connects TRBV6-5 to TRBJ1-1; 7 bases fit TRBD1. Germline V gene lookup returns CDR1 MNHEY and CDR2 SVGAGI. The CDR3 has 13 amino acids. V shed 6 bases and J 7 bases; nucleotides not matched to a gene: 8. CDR3 DNA: TGTGCCAGCAGCCTAGGGGGCGAGGATGAAGCTTTCTTT. Its translation: CASSLGGEDEAFF.

The sample holds one count of this clone. The V gene is TRBV9, the J gene TRBJ2-5; TRBD1 might be the D (7 bases). Germline CDR1 is SGDLS and CDR2 is YYNGEE. The CDR3 is 16 residues long. Trimming pared 0 bases from V and 5 bases from J, leaving 17 bases between. CDR3 coding DNA: TGTGCCAGCAGCGTAGTCCAGGGGGGTCTGGGGGAGACCCAGTACTTC. Its translation: CASSVVQGGLGETQYF.

This clone was found a few times. The chain uses TRBV18 and TRBJ1-3; D is perhaps TRBD1 (5 bases). The V gene's germline CDR1 is KGHSH and CDR2 LQKENI. The CDR3 is 14 amino acids. The germline V and J ends were trimmed by 2 bases and 4 bases, with 9 bases remaining between them. CDR3 bases: TGTGCCAGCTCACCAGGCGGGGACGGAAACACCATATATTTT. Translated, it gives CASSPGGDGNTIYF.

The chain combines TRBV13 with TRBJ1-3; possibly TRBD1 for D (5 bases). The CDR3 runs 17 residues. Germline values: CDR1 PRHDT, CDR2 FYEKMQ (reference sequence). The V end lost 0 bases, the J end lost 1 base, and 13 bases lay between the germline ends. The CDR3, as DNA: TGTGCCAGCAGCTTAGGTAGCCCAGGGATTTCTGGAAACACCATATATTTT. Translation: CASSLGSPGISGNTIYF.